The rows below give T cell receptor beta chains drawn from one sample of a study of cytomegalovirus exposure and HLA in healthy donors. Using immunoSEQ multiplex PCR, the repertoire was profiled, and TCRdb retains in-frame clones only, with some absent. The sample consists of 130,000 or so clones, around 75% of them appearing once. Specimen: PBMCs. The origin of the receptors is a man aged 40-50 years in good health and CMV-seronegative. CDR3s include the opening cysteine and the closing phenylalanine or tryptophan. The D gene is left open where the match is weak. The size entry is marked missing in some rows and otherwise reads once, few, many or a size class.

>few|-|TRBV28|15|TRBJ2-1
TGTGCCAGCAGCCACAGAGCGGATGTCTACAATGAGCAGTTCTTC
CASSHRADVYNEQFF
>-|-|TRBV29-1|12|TRBJ1-4
TGCAGCGTTGAGGAAGGGGATGAAAAACTGTTTTTT
CSVEEGDEKLFF
>-|-|TRBV9|16|TRBJ2-5
TGTGCCAGCAGCGTATCGGTCCAGGGGGGACGAGAGACCCAGTACTTC
CASSVSVQGGRETQYF
>-|TRBD2|TRBV6-5|15|TRBJ2-2
TGTGCCAGCAGTTGGGGCGGGGGTTATGCCGGGGAGCTGTTTTTT
CASSWGGGYAGELFF
>-|TRBD2|TRBV9|19|TRBJ2-2
TGTGCCAGCAGCCCCCAGACTAGCGGGGCCGGAGAGGGCACCGGGGAGCTGTTTTTT
CASSPQTSGAGEGTGELFF
>-|-|TRBV19|12|TRBJ1-2
TGTGCCAGTAGTAAAAGGACAGAACTCTACACCTTC
CASSKRTELYTF
>-|-|TRBV6-5|16|TRBJ2-7
TGTGCCAGCAGTTACTCATCGGCAGGGGGGTCCTACGAGCAGTACTTC
CASSYSSAGGSYEQYF
>-|TRBD2|TRBV19|15|TRBJ2-2
TGTGCCAGTAGTCCCGGGGGGGGGCCGACCGGGGAGCTGTTTTTT
CASSPGGGPTGELFF
>few|-|TRBV6-1|13|TRBJ1-1
TGTGCCAGCAAGCGGGGCTGGAGCACTGAAGCTTTCTTT
CASKRGWSTEAFF
>-|TRBD1|TRBV9|12|TRBJ1-2
TGTGCCAGCAAGACAGGGGACTATGGCTACACCTTC
CASKTGDYGYTF
>-|-|TRBV28|16|TRBJ2-1
TGTGCCAGCAGTTTTCTTGCAGGGGACGTAGACAATGAGCAGTTCTTC
CASSFLAGDVDNEQFF
>-|TRBD2|TRBV5-1|18|TRBJ2-1
TGCGCCAGCAGCCCCGCCAGAGGACTAGCGGGGGGCTGGGGTGAGCAGTTCTTC
CASSPARGLAGGWGEQFF
>-|-|TRBV6-5|13|TRBJ1-5
TGTGCCAGCAGTTCCAGGGTAGAGCAGCCCCAGCATTTT
CASSSRVEQPQHF
>-|-|TRBV29-1|13|TRBJ2-7
TGCAGCGTTGAAGAGCGGACAGCCTACGAGCAGTACTTC
CSVEERTAYEQYF
>-|TRBD2|TRBV7-3|15|TRBJ2-3
TGTGCCAGCAGCTTAGCGGGGGGTCCCCTCAGTACGCAGTATTTT
CASSLAGGPLSTQYF
>-|TRBD2|TRBV4-2|17|TRBJ2-3
TGTGCCAGCAGCCAGGGTGCGTCGGGGGGGATTACAGATACGCAGTATTTT
CASSQGASGGITDTQYF
>-|TRBD2|TRBV5-1|14|TRBJ2-1
TGCGCCAGCAGCTCGGGACTAGCTAGCAATGAGCAGTTCTTC
CASSSGLASNEQFF
>-|-|TRBV4-3|18|TRBJ2-1
TGCGCCAGCAGCGGAGGGATAGGGGTCGCTTCCCTCTTATCCCCGAGGTTCTTC
CASSGGIGVASLLSPRFF
>-|TRBD2|TRBV5-1|16|TRBJ2-1
TGCGCCAGCAGCCTATATAGCGGGGGCCGTTACAATGAGCAGTTCTTC
CASSLYSGGRYNEQFF
>-|TRBD2|TRBV7-3|14|TRBJ2-2
TGTGCCAGCAGTCGGACTAGCGGCCCCGGGGAGCTGTTTTTT
CASSRTSGPGELFF
>-|-|TRBV4-2|13|TRBJ2-3
TGTGCCAGCAGCCAAGCGGAGGGAGATACGCAGTATTTT
CASSQAEGDTQYF
>-|-|TRBV9|15|TRBJ2-2
TGTGCCAGCAGAAGGACAGACGCGAACACCGGGGAGCTGTTTTTT
CASRRTDANTGELFF
>-|-|TRBV5-6|15|TRBJ2-3
TGTGCCAGCAGCTTGTTGAGGGTTAGCACAGATACGCAGTATTTT
CASSLLRVSTDTQYF
>-|TRBD1|TRBV7-2|15|TRBJ1-5
TGTGCCAGCAGCAGGCAGGGGGCTAGCAATCAGCCCCAGCATTTT
CASSRQGASNQPQHF
>-|-|TRBV30|13|TRBJ2-7
TGTGCCTGGACCCGAATAGACTCCTACGAGCAGTACTTC
CAWTRIDSYEQYF
>-|-|TRBV28|14|TRBJ2-1
TGTGCCAGCAGTTTATTGCCTAGGTTCGGTGAGCAGTTCTTC
CASSLLPRFGEQFF
>-|TRBD1|TRBV28|16|TRBJ2-2
TGTGCCAGTGGATACCAGGGGGCGGTGGACACCGGGGAGCTGTTTTTT
CASGYQGAVDTGELFF
>once|-|TRBV5-1|15|TRBJ1-5
TGCGCCAGCAGCTTGGAGGCAGGGATAAACCAGCCCCAGCATTTT
CASSLEAGINQPQHF
>-|TRBD1|TRBV28|15|TRBJ1-5
TGTGCCAGCACCAGAGGAGGGGGCGGTGGGCAGCCCCAGCATTTT
CASTRGGGGGQPQHF
>few|-|TRBV25-1|14|TRBJ1-1
TGTGCCAGCAGTGAACCCCGTCGGGGCACTGAAGCTTTCTTT
CASSEPRRGTEAFF
>-|TRBD2|TRBV6-1|19|TRBJ2-1
TGTGCCAGCAGTGAATTAGGACTAGCGGGGGCCAGCTCCTACAATGAGCAGTTCTTC
CASSELGLAGASSYNEQFF
>once|-|TRBV6-5|13|TRBJ2-7
TGTGCCAGCAGTTACTCGACCAGGGCCGAGCAGTACTTC
CASSYSTRAEQYF
>-|-|TRBV6-5|14|TRBJ1-2
TGTGCCAGCAGTTACTCGGGACAATACTATGGCTACACCTTC
CASSYSGQYYGYTF
>-|TRBD2|TRBV11-2|19|TRBJ2-1
TGTGCCAGCAGCTTAGAGTTCCCCCGGACTAGCGGGGGTTACAATGAGCAGTTCTTC
CASSLEFPRTSGGYNEQFF
>-|-|TRBV7-9|12|TRBJ2-1
TGTGCCAGCAGCCTCGGGACTGCTGAGCAGTTCTTC
CASSLGTAEQFF
>-|TRBD2|TRBV6-5|15|TRBJ2-5
TGTGCCAGCAGTTACTCGGGGCAGCGGGGGGAGACCCAGTACTTC
CASSYSGQRGETQYF
>-|TRBD1|TRBV15|13|TRBJ1-1
TGTGCCACCAGCAGAGGTACAGGGGCTGAAGCTTTCTTT
CATSRGTGAEAFF
>-|-|TRBV5-4|16|TRBJ2-5
TGTGCCAGCAGCTTGGGTCATGGACAGTCCCCCGGGGAGCAGTACTTC
CASSLGHGQSPGEQYF
>-|TRBD1|TRBV7-9|17|TRBJ1-1
TGTGCCAGCAGCCCGCCGTTGTTTAAGGGGGCGTACACTGAAGCTTTCTTT
CASSPPLFKGAYTEAFF
>-|-|TRBV19|13|TRBJ2-2
TGTGCCAGTAGTACCTGGACTGTCGGGGAGCTGTTTTTT
CASSTWTVGELFF
>-|-|TRBV5-1|15|TRBJ2-2
TGCGCCAGCACCGGAGGAACAGGGTCACCCGGGGAGCTGTTTTTT
CASTGGTGSPGELFF
>-|-|TRBV19|17|TRBJ1-1
TGTGCCAGTAGTATCTTGGCAGGGCGAACCATGAACACTGAAGCTTTCTTT
CASSILAGRTMNTEAFF
>-|TRBD1|TRBV5-6|18|TRBJ2-1
TGTGCCAGCAGCTTTGGCTTTTACTTGGGACAGTCGCGAAATGAGCAGTTCTTC
CASSFGFYLGQSRNEQFF
>once|-|TRBV7-2|15|TRBJ1-6
TGTGCCAGCAGCTTAGCGCGGGGGAATAATTCACCCCTCCACTTT
CASSLARGNNSPLHF
>-|TRBD1|TRBV5-1|15|TRBJ2-5
TGCGCCAGCAGCCCTGGGGACAGGGAGGGAGAGACCCAGTACTTC
CASSPGDREGETQYF
>-|-|TRBV11-2|12|TRBJ2-3
TGTGCCAGCGGGAGCGGCACAGATACGCAGTATTTT
CASGSGTDTQYF
>-|TRBD1|TRBV10-3|15|TRBJ2-2
TGTGCCATCAGTGAGGGGACAGGGGACACCGGGGAGCTGTTTTTT
CAISEGTGDTGELFF
>-|-|TRBV5-1|14|TRBJ1-1
TGCGCCAGCAACCTGGGGCAGCCGAACACTGAAGCTTTCTTT
CASNLGQPNTEAFF
>few|-|TRBV7-3|14|TRBJ1-3
TGTGCCAGCAGCCAGGGATCGGTTGGAAACACCATATATTTT
CASSQGSVGNTIYF
>-|-|TRBV10-3|12|TRBJ1-2
TGTGCCATCAGTGAGTCGGCGGTTCGCTACACCTTC
CAISESAVRYTF
>-|-|TRBV25-1|18|TRBJ2-2
TGTGCCAGCAGTGATGGGCCAGGGAAGACTTTCTTTACCGGGGAGCTGTTTTTT
CASSDGPGKTFFTGELFF
>-|-|TRBV6-5|16|TRBJ2-6
TGTGCCAGCAGTTGGGGCCAAGTCTCTGGGGCCAACGTCCTGACTTTC
CASSWGQVSGANVLTF
>-|-|TRBV4-2|14|TRBJ2-3
TGTGCCAGCAGCCCCATGGGAGAGACAGATACGCAGTATTTT
CASSPMGETDTQYF
>-|-|TRBV10-3|15|TRBJ1-1
TGTGCCTCCAGCGACGGGGGGCGCCTCAGGACTGAAGCTTTCTTT
CASSDGGRLRTEAFF
>-|-|TRBV28|13|TRBJ2-1
TGTGCCAGCAGTCTACCCGACCGGGGATACCAGTTCTTC
CASSLPDRGYQFF